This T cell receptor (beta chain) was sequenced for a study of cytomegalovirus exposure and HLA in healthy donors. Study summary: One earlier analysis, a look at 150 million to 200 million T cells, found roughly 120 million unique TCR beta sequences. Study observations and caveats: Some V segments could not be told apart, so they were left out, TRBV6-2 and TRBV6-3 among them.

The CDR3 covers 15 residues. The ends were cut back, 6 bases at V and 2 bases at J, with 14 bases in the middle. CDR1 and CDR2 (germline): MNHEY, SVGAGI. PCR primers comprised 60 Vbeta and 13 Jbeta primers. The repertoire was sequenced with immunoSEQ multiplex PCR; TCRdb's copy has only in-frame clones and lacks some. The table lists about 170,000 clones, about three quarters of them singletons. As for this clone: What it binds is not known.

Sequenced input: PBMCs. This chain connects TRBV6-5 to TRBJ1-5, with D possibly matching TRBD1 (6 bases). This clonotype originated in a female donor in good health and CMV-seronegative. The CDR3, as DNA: TGTGCCAGCAGCTCCGAGGGGGTAGGCAATCAGCCCCAGCATTTT. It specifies CASSSEGVGNQPQHF.